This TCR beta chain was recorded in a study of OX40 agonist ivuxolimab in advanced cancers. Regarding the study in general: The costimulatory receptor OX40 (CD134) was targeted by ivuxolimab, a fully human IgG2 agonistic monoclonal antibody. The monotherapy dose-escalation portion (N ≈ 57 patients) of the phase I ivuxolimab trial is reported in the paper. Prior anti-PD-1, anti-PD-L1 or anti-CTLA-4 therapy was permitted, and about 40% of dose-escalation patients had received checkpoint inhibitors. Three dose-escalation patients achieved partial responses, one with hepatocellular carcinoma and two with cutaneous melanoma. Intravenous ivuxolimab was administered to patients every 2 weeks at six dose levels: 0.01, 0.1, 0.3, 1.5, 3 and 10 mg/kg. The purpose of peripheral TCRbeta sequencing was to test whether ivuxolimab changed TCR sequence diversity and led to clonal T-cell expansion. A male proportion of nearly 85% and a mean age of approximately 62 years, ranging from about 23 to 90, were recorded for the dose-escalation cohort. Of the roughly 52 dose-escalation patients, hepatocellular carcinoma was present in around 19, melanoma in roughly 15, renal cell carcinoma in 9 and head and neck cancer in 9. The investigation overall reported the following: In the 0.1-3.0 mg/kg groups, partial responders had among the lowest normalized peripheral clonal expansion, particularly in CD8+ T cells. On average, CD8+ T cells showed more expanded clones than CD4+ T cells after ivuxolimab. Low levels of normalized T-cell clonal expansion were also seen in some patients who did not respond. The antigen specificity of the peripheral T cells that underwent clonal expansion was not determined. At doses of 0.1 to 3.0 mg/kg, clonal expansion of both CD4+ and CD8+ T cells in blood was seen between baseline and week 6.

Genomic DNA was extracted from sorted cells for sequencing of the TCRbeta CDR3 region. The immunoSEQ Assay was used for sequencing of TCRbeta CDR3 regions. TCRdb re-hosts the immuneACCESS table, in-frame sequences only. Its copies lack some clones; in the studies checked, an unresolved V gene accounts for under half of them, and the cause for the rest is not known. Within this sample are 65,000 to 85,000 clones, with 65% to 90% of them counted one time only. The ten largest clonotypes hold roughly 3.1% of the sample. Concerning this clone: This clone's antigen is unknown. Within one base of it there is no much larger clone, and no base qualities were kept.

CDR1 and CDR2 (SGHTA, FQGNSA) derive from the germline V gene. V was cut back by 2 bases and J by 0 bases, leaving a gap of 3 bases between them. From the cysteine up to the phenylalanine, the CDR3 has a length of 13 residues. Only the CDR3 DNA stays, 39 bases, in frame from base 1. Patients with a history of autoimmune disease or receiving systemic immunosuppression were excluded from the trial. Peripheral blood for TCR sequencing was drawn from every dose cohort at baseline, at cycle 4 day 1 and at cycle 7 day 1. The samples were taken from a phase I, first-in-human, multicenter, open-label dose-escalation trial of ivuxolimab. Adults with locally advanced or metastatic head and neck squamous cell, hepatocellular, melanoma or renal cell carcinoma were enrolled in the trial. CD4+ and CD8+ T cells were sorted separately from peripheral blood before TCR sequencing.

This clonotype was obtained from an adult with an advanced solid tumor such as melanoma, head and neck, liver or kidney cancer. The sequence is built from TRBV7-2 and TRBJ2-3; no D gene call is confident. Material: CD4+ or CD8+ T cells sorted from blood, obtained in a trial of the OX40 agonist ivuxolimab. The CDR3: CASSLSSTDTQYF. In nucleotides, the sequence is TGTGCCAGCAGCTTATCGAGCACAGATACGCAGTATTTT.